This TCR beta chain was documented in a study of cytomegalovirus exposure and HLA in healthy donors. The overall study: Within an early data release were about 85 million unique TCRs drawn from HLA-typed donors. Whole-study results and caveats: Immune exposure was documented only through CMV serostatus. Most of the CMV-associated TCR beta chains (in a later analysis) appeared to be HLA-restricted. TRBV6-2, TRBV6-3 and some other V segments were unresolvable in 87-base-pair reads.

PCR used 60 Vbeta primers and 13 Jbeta primers. TCRdb keeps only in-frame clones here, not all; method: immunoSEQ multiplex PCR. The data show 120,000 to 150,000 clones, roughly 80% seen once. In the case of this clone: The antigen is unknown.

There are 15 residues in the CDR3. Trimming took 5 bases from V and 0 from J, leaving 11 bases between them. Germline V gene lookup returns CDR1 MNHNS and CDR2 SASEGT. The material sequenced was PBMCs. The chain joins TRBV6-1 to TRBJ1-5; unclear D gene. The TCR comes from a woman between 50 and 59 years old in good health and CMV-seropositive. Written as DNA, the CDR3 is TGTGCCAGCAGTCCCCTTCGTTTTAGCAATCAGCCCCAGCATTTT. It yields the protein CASSPLRFSNQPQHF.